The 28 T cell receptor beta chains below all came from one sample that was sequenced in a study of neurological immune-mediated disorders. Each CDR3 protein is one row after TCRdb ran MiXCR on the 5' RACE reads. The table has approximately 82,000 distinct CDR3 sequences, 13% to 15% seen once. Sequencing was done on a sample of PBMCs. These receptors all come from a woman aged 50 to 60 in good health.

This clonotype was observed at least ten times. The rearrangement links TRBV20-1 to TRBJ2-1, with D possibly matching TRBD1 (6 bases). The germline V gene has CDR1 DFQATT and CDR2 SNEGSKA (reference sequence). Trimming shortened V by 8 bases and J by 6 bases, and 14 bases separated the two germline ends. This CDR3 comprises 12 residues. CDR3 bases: TGCAGTTCTTCGACAGGCGCCAATGAGCAGTTCTTC. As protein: CSSSTGANEQFF.

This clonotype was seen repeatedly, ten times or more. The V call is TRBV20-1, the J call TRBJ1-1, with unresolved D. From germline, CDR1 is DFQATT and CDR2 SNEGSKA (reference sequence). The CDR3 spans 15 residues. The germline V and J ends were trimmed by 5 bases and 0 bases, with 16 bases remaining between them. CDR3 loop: CSAPGPGTLNTEAFF. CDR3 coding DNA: TGCAGTGCTCCAGGCCCAGGTACTCTGAACACTGAAGCTTTCTTT.

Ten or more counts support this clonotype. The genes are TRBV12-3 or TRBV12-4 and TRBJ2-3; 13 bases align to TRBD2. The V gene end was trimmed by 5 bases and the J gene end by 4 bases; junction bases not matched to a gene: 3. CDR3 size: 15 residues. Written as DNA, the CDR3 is TGTGCCAGCAGTACTAGCGGGAGGGGGGCAGATACGCAGTATTTT. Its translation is CASSTSGRGADTQYF.

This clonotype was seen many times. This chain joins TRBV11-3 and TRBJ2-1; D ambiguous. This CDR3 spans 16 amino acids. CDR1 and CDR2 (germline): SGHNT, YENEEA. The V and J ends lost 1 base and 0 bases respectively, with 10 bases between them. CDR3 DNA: TGTGCCAGCAGCTTAGGTGGCTATAGCTCCTACAATGAGCAGTTCTTC. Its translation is CASSLGGYSSYNEQFF.

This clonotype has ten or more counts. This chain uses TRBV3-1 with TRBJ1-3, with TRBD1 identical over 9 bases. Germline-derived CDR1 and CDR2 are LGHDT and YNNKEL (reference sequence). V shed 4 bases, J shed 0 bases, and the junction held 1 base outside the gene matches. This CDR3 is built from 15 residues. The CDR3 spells CASSLQGASGNTIYF. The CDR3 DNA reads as TGTGCCAGCAGCCTACAGGGGGCCTCTGGAAACACCATATATTTT.

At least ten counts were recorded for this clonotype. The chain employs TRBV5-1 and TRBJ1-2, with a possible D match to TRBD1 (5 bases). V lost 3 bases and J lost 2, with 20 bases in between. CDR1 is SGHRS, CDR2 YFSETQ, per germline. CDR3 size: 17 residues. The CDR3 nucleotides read TGCGCCAGCAGCTCCTCCCCTACAGGCACGGCCAACTATGGCTACACCTTC. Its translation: CASSSSPTGTANYGYTF.

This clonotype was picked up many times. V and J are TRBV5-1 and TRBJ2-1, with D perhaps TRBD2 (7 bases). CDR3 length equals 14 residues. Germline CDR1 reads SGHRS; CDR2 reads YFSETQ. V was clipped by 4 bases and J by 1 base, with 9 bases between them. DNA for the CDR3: TGCGCCAGCAGCGGGGGGGCGTCCTACAATGAGCAGTTCTTC. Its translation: CASSGGASYNEQFF.

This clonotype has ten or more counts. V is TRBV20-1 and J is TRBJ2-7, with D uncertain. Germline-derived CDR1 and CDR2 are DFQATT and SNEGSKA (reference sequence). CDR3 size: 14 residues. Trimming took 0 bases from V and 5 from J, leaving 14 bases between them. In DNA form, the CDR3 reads TGCAGTGCTAGAGACCCTCAAACTCCTAACGAGCAGTACTTC. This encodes CSARDPQTPNEQYF.

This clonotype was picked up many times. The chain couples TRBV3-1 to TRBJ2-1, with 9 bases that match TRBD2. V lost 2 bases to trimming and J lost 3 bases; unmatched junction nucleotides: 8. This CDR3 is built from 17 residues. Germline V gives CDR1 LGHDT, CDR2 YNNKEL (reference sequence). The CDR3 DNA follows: TGTGCCAGCAGCCAATCGAGCGGGACTAGCAGCTACAATGAGCAGTTCTTC. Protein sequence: CASSQSSGTSSYNEQFF.

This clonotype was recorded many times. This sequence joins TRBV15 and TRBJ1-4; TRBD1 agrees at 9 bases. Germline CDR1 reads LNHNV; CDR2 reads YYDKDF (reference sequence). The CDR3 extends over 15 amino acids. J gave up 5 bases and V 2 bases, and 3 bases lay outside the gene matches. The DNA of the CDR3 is TGTGCCACCAGCAGAAACGGACAGGGGAATGAAAAACTGTTTTTT. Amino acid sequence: CATSRNGQGNEKLFF.

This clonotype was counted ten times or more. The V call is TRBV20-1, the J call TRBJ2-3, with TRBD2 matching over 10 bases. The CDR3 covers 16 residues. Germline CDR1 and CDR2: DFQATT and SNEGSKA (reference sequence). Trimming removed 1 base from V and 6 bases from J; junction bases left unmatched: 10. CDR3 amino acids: CSARASGGALLDTQYF. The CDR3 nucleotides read TGCAGTGCTAGAGCAAGCGGGGGGGCCTTATTGGATACGCAGTATTTT.

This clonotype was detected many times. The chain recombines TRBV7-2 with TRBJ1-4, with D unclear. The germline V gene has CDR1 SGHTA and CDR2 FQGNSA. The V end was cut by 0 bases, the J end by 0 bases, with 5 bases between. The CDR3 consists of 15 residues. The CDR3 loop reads CASSLAFATNEKLFF. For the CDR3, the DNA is TGTGCCAGCAGCTTAGCATTTGCAACTAATGAAAAACTGTTTTTT.

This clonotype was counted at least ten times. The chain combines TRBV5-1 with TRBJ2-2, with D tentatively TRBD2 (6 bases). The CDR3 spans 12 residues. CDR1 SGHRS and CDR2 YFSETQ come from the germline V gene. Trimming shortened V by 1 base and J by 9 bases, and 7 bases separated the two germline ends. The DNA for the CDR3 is TGCGCCAGCAGCTTGAGCGGGCGGGAGCTGTTTTTT. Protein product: CASSLSGRELFF.

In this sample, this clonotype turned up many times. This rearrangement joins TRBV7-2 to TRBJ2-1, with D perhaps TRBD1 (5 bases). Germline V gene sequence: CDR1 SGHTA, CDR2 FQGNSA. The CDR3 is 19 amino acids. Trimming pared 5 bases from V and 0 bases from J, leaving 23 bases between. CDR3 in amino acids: CASSPDFAGYENSYNEQFF. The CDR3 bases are TGTGCCAGCAGCCCGGATTTTGCAGGGTATGAGAACTCCTACAATGAGCAGTTCTTC.

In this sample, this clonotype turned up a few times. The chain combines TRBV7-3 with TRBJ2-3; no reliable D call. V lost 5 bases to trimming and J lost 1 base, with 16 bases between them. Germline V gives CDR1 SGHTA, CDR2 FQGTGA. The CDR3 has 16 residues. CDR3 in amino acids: CASSLLYSGRTDTQYF. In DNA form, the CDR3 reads TGTGCCAGCAGCCTCTTGTATTCGGGCCGCACAGATACGCAGTATTTT.

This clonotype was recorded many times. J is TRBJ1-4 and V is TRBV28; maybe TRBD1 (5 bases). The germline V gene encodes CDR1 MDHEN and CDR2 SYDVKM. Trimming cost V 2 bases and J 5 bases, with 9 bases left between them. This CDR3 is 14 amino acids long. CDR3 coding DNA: TGTGCCAGCAGTTTAGGGGGGAGGAATGAAAAACTGTTTTTT. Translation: CASSLGGRNEKLFF.

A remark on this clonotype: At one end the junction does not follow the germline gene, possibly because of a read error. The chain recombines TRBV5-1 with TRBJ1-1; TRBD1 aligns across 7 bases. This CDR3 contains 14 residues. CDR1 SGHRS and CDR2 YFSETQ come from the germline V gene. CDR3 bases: TGCGCCGGCAGCTTGGGGAACGAGGGGGCCATGGCTTTCTTT. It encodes CAGSLGNEGAMAFF.

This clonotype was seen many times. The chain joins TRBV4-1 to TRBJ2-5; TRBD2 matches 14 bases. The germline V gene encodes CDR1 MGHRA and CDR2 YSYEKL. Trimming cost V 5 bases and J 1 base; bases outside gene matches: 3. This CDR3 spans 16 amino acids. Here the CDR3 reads CASSETSGGAQETQYF. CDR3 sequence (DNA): TGCGCCAGCAGCGAGACTAGCGGGGGGGCCCAAGAGACCCAGTACTTC.

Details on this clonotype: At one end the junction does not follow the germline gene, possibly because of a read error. CDR3 nucleotide sequence: TGTGCCAGCATCCAAGATTTGGCCAGGGACTCCTATGGCTACACCTTC. Its protein is CASIQDLARDSYGYTF. The chain recombines TRBV3-1 with TRBJ1-2; a possible D gene is TRBD1 (5 bases). This CDR3 comprises 16 residues. CDR1 and CDR2 (germline): LGHDT, YNNKEL (reference sequence).

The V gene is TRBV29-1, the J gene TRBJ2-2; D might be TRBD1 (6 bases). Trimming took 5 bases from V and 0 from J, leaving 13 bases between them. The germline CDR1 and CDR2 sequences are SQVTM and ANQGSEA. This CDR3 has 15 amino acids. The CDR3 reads CSVSDRQANTGELFF. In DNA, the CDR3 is TGCAGCGTTTCCGACAGGCAGGCGAACACCGGGGAGCTGTTTTTT.

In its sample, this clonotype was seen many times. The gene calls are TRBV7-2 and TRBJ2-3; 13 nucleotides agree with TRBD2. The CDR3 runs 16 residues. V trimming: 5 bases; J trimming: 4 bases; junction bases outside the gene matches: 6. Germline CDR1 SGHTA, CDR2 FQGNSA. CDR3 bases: TGTGCCAGCAGCCTCAGACTAGCGGGGGGCGCAGATACGCAGTATTTT. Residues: CASSLRLAGGADTQYF.

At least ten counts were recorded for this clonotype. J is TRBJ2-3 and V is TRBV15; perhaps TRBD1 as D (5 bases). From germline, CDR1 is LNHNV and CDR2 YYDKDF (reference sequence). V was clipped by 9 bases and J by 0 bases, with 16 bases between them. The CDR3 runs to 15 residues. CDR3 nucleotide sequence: TGTGCCACGCGCGCCCCCAGGGCTAGCACAGATACGCAGTATTTT. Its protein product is CATRAPRASTDTQYF.

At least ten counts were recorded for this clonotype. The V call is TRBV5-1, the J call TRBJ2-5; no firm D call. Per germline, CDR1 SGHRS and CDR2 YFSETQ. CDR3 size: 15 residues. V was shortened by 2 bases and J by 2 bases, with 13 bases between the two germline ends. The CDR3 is CASSLDTGPQETQYF. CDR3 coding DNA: TGCGCCAGCAGCTTAGACACCGGGCCTCAAGAGACCCAGTACTTC. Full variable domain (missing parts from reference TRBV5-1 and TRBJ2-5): KAGVTQTPRYLIKTRGQQVTLSCSPISGHRSVSWYQQTPGQGLQFLFEYFSETQRNKGNFPGRFSGRQFSNSRSEMNVSTLELGDSALYLCASSLDTGPQETQYFGPGTRLLVL.

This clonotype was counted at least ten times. The CDR3 loop is CASSSGTGGEETQYF. In nucleotides, the CDR3 is TGTGCCAGCAGTTCAGGTACAGGGGGAGAAGAGACCCAGTACTTC. This chain connects TRBV28 to TRBJ2-5, with 8 bases matching TRBD1. Germline assignment: CDR1 MDHEN and CDR2 SYDVKM. J gave up 3 bases and V 4 bases, and 7 bases lay outside the gene matches. The CDR3 runs 15 residues. The full variable domain, with the rest looked up from reference TRBV28 and TRBJ2-5, is DVKVTQSSRYLVKRTGEKVFLECVQDMDHENMFWYRQDPGLGLRLIYFSYDVKMKEKGDIPEGYSVSREKKERFSLILESASTNQTSMYLCASSSGTGGEETQYFGPGTRLLVL.

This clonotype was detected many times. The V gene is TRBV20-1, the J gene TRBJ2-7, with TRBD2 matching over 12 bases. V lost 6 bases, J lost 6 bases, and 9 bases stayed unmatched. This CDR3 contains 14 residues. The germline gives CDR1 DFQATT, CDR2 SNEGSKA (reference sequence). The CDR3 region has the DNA TGCAGTGCCGGCGGGGGACTAGCGGGTTTCGAGCAGTACTTC. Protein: CSAGGGLAGFEQYF.

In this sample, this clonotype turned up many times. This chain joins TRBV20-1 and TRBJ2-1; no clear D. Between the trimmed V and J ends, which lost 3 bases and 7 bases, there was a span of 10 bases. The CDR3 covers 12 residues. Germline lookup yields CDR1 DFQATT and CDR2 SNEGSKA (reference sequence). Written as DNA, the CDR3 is TGCAGTGCTAGTGGGATCTTAAATGAGCAGTTCTTC. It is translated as CSASGILNEQFF.

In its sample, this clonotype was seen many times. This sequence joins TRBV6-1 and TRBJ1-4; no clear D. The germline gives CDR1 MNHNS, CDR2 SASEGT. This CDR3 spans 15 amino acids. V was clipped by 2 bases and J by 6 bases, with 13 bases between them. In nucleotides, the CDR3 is TGTGCCAGCAGTGAATATTCGACGAGGGATGAAAAACTGTTTTTT. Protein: CASSEYSTRDEKLFF.

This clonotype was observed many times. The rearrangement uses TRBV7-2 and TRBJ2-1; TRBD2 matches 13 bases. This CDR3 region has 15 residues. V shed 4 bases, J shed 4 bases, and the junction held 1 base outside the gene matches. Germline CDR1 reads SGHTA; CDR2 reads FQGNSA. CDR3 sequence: CASSWTSGGYNEQFF. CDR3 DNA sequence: TGTGCCAGCAGCTGGACTAGCGGGGGTTACAATGAGCAGTTCTTC.